The next 20 T cell receptor beta chains were all read from a single sample in a study of cytomegalovirus exposure and HLA in healthy donors. Researchers ran the PCR with 60 Vbeta and 13 Jbeta primers. Some clones are missing from TCRdb's copy, which holds only in-frame ones; the method was immunoSEQ multiplex PCR. In the table there are 200,000 to 250,000 clones, approximately 88% of which are singletons. Sequencing input: PBMCs. The receptors originated from a boy aged 2-15 years in good health and CMV-seronegative.

The sample holds one count of this clone. The V gene is TRBV30, the J gene TRBJ2-1, with a possible D match to TRBD2 (5 bases). The V gene lost 4 bases and the J gene lost 0 bases, with 13 bases spanning the gap. Germline V gene lookup returns CDR1 GTSNPN and CDR2 SVGIG (reference sequence). There are 15 residues in the CDR3. This chain's CDR3 is CAWTNGVDSYNEQFF. The CDR3 DNA follows: TGTGCCTGGACGAACGGGGTTGACTCCTACAATGAGCAGTTCTTC.

The rearrangement joins TRBV5-1 to TRBJ2-5; TRBD2 aligns across 13 bases. Germline trimming cut 3 bases from V and 1 base from J; bases unmatched to any gene: 9. Germline lookup yields CDR1 SGHRS and CDR2 YFSETQ. CDR3 size: 18 residues. Written as DNA, the CDR3 is TGCGCCAGCAGCTGGGGACTGGGACTAGCGGGAACCCAAGAGACCCAGTACTTC. It is translated as CASSWGLGLAGTQETQYF.

V gene TRBV27 combines with J gene TRBJ1-1; perhaps TRBD1 as D (6 bases). The CDR3 covers 16 residues. Germline CDR1 and CDR2: MNHEY and SMNVEV (reference sequence). V dropped 3 bases and J dropped 2 bases, with 16 bases sitting between them. The CDR3 spells CASSFYRVRANTEAFF. CDR3 nucleotide sequence: TGTGCCAGCAGTTTCTACAGGGTGAGGGCAAACACTGAAGCTTTCTTT.

This sequence joins TRBV19 and TRBJ1-2; the D is unclear. The ends were cut back, 7 bases at V and 6 bases at J, with 15 bases in the middle. CDR3 length equals 13 residues. CDR1 and CDR2 (germline): LNHDA, SQIVND (reference sequence). The CDR3 region is CASTSTREDGYTF. The CDR3 DNA reads TGTGCCAGTACCTCCACCCGGGAGGATGGCTACACCTTC. Full variable domain (outside the CDR3, taken from reference TRBV19 and TRBJ1-2): DGGITQSPKYLFRKEGQNVTLSCEQNLNHDAMYWYRQDPGQGLRLIYYSQIVNDFQKGDIAEGYSVSREKKESFPLTVTSAQKNPTAFYLCASTSTREDGYTFGSGTRLTVV.

V usage is TRBV18 and J usage is TRBJ1-2, with 10 nucleotides matching TRBD1. CDR3 length: 15 residues. Unmatched junction bases numbered 12, after V lost 6 bases and J lost 8 bases. Per germline, CDR1 KGHSH and CDR2 LQKENI. In nucleotides, the CDR3 is TGTGCCAGCTCGATTGGGACAGGGGAGGGAAGCGGCTACACCTTC. It translates to CASSIGTGEGSGYTF.

Details on this clone: No conserved phenylalanine or tryptophan ends this CDR3, so it is likely a read error. This chain joins TRBV27 and TRBJ2-7; 12 bases align to TRBD1. Germline V CDR1 and CDR2: MNHEY, SMNVEV (reference sequence). V lost 6 bases and J lost 4; bases outside the gene matches: 10. This CDR3 region has 16 residues. DNA of the CDR3: TGTGCCAGCAGCGCACGGGGACAGGGGGCGGGGTACGAGCAGTACTCC. This translates into CASSARGQGAGYEQYS.

This chain joins TRBV9 and TRBJ1-2; 10 nucleotides align to TRBD1. The length of the CDR3 is 16 residues. CDR1 is SGDLS and CDR2 is YYNGEE in the germline V gene. V trimming: 5 bases; J trimming: 4 bases; junction bases outside the gene matches: 11. The CDR3 loop reads CASSPGTGVMAYGYTF. In nucleotides, the CDR3 is TGTGCCAGCAGTCCCGGGACAGGGGTCATGGCCTATGGCTACACCTTC.

V and J are TRBV12-5 and TRBJ1-2, with 7 positions matching TRBD1. The CDR3 consists of 12 residues. V was pared by 7 bases and J by 5 bases, with 4 bases of the junction left unmatched. From germline, CDR1 is LGHNT and CDR2 FRNRAP. DNA of the CDR3: TGTGCTAGTGCTCCACAGGGGTATGGCTACACCTTC. Translating gives CASAPQGYGYTF. The variable domain in full, completed from reference TRBV12-5 and TRBJ1-2, reads DARVTQTPRHKVTEMGQEVTMRCQPILGHNTVFWYRQTMMQGLELLAYFRNRAPLDDSGMPKDRFSAEMPDATLATLKIQPSEPRDSAVYFCASAPQGYGYTFGSGTRLTVV.

The V gene is TRBV29-1, the J gene TRBJ1-1; TRBD1 matches 8 bases. The CDR3 is 14 residues long. The V and J ends lost 7 bases and 7 bases, in that order; junction bases with no gene match: 14. CDR1 and CDR2 (germline): SQVTM, ANQGSEA. The DNA for the CDR3 is TGCAGCGCCCCCTCGGACAGGGAGGGGGGTGAAGCTTTCTTT. Protein: CSAPSDREGGEAFF.

This sequence joins TRBV4-1 and TRBJ2-2; weak D call: TRBD2 (6 bases). Per the germline V gene, CDR1 is MGHRA and CDR2 is YSYEKL. The CDR3 is 15 residues long. Trimming removed 4 bases at V and 3 bases at J, with 12 bases between. The CDR3 here is CASSPSGLHTGELFF. CDR3 bases: TGCGCCAGCAGCCCCAGCGGACTACACACCGGGGAGCTGTTTTTT.

The gene calls are TRBV27 and TRBJ2-7; D may be TRBD1 (6 bases). Trimming removed 8 bases at V and 2 bases at J, with 13 bases between. Germline CDR1 reads MNHEY; CDR2 reads SMNVEV (reference sequence). There are 13 residues in the CDR3. CDR3 in DNA: TGTGCCAGCTCCCGTACAGGGACCTACGAGCAGTACTTC. Residues: CASSRTGTYEQYF.

The chain carries TRBV30 and TRBJ1-6, with D unresolved. The CDR3 runs 13 residues. CDR1 and CDR2 from the germline V gene are GTSNPN and SVGIG (reference sequence). The V gene lost 1 base and the J gene lost 4 bases, with 5 bases spanning the gap. The CDR3 bases are TGTGCCTGGAGTGACGGGTATAATTCACCCCTCCACTTT. This encodes CAWSDGYNSPLHF.

The chain couples TRBV14 to TRBJ2-7; D unresolved. CDR3 length: 14 amino acids. Trimming took 0 bases from V and 2 from J, leaving 8 bases between them. Germline V gives CDR1 SGHDN, CDR2 FVKESK. This CDR3 is CASSQDTVAYEQYF. The CDR3 DNA reads TGTGCCAGCAGCCAAGATACGGTCGCCTACGAGCAGTACTTC. Full variable domain (outside the CDR3, taken from reference TRBV14 and TRBJ2-7): EAGVTQFPSHSVIEKGQTVTLRCDPISGHDNLYWYRRVMGKEIKFLLHFVKESKQDESGMPNNRFLAERTGGTYSTLKVQPAELEDSGVYFCASSQDTVAYEQYFGPGTRLTVT.

This clone has only a few counts. The gene calls are TRBV29-1 and TRBJ1-1; D not certain. CDR1 SQVTM and CDR2 ANQGSEA come from the germline V gene. The CDR3 runs to 10 residues. Trimming stripped 7 bases from V and 4 bases from J, with 7 bases between. As DNA, the CDR3 is TGCAGCGCCGAGAGCACTGAAGCTTTCTTT. It specifies CSAESTEAFF.

This sequence joins TRBV27 and TRBJ2-5, with D possibly TRBD2 on 7 matching bases. Germline assignment: CDR1 MNHEY and CDR2 SMNVEV (reference sequence). V was trimmed by 3 bases and J by 4 bases, leaving 15 bases between them. CDR3 size: 15 residues. The CDR3 DNA is TGTGCCAGCAGTTTTTTAGGGGGGGGCCGAGAGACCCAGTACTTC. Protein: CASSFLGGGRETQYF.

The V and J genes are TRBV29-1 and TRBJ1-2; TRBD1 agrees at 10 bases. The V segment lost 0 bases and the J segment 7 bases; nucleotides outside the gene matches: 5. The CDR3 is 14 residues long. CDR1 SQVTM and CDR2 ANQGSEA come from the germline V gene. The CDR3 loop reads CSVEDYRTGGGYTF. The CDR3 DNA reads as TGCAGCGTTGAAGATTATAGGACAGGGGGTGGCTACACCTTC.

The chain employs TRBV5-1 and TRBJ2-2, with a possible D match to TRBD1 (5 bases). This CDR3 is built from 15 residues. Germline assignment: CDR1 SGHRS and CDR2 YFSETQ. Trimming removed 2 bases from V and 4 bases from J, with 12 bases in between. CDR3 amino acids: CASSFKGPGTGELFF. DNA for the CDR3: TGCGCCAGCAGCTTCAAGGGGCCGGGCACCGGGGAGCTGTTTTTT.

The J gene is TRBJ2-2, the V gene TRBV4-1; possibly TRBD1 for D (6 bases). CDR3 length: 17 residues. CDR1 is MGHRA and CDR2 is YSYEKL in the germline V gene. V was trimmed by 1 base and J by 0 bases, leaving 12 bases between them. Here the CDR3 DNA reads TGCGCCAGCAGCCAAGGTGGGGGCCCCTCGAACACCGGGGAGCTGTTTTTT. It codes for CASSQGGGPSNTGELFF.

V gene TRBV7-9 combines with J gene TRBJ2-3, with TRBD1 as a possible D gene (6 bases). Trimming pared 4 bases from V and 0 bases from J, leaving 14 bases between. The CDR3 is 16 amino acids. Germline CDR1 is SEHNR and CDR2 is FQNEAQ (reference sequence). The CDR3 bases are TGTGCCAGCAGCTCGCTGGGGGCAGCTAGCACAGATACGCAGTATTTT. This translates into CASSSLGAASTDTQYF.

V usage is TRBV4-2 and J usage is TRBJ2-1; 11 bases align to TRBD2. Germline lookup yields CDR1 LGHNA and CDR2 YNFKEQ. The CDR3 length is 17 residues. The junction had 12 bases not matched to a gene; V was cut back by 6 bases and J by 5 bases. Here the CDR3 reads CASSQPLAGGGDNEQFF. The CDR3 coding sequence is TGTGCCAGCAGTCAGCCGCTAGCGGGAGGCGGGGACAATGAGCAGTTCTTC.